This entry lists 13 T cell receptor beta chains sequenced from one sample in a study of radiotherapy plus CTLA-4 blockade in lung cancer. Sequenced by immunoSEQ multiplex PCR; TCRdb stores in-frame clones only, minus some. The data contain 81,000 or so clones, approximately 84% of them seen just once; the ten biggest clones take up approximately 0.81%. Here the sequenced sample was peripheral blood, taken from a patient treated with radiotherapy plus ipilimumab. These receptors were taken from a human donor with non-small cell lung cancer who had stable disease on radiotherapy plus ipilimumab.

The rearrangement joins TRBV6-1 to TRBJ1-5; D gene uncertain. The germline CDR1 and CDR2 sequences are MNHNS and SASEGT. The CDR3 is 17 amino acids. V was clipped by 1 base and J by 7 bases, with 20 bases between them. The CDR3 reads CASSEGRGGLVWQPQHF. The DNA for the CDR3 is TGTGCCAGCAGTGAAGGGAGAGGAGGGTTAGTTTGGCAGCCCCAGCATTTT.

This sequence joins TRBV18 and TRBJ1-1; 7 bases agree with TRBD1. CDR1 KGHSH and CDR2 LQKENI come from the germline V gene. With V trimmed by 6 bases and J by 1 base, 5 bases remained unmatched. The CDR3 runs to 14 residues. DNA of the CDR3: TGTGCCAGCTCCCGACAGGGAACGAACACTGAAGCTTTCTTT. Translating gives CASSRQGTNTEAFF.

The DNA for the CDR3 is TGTGCCAGCAGCTCTTCTAGCGGGAAATACAATGAGCAGTTCTTC. This sequence encodes CASSSSSGKYNEQFF. The chain employs TRBV7-2 and TRBJ2-1; TRBD2 agrees at 9 bases. Germline trimming cut 4 bases from V and 4 bases from J; bases unmatched to any gene: 5. The V gene's germline CDR1 is SGHTA and CDR2 FQGNSA. CDR3 length: 15 amino acids.

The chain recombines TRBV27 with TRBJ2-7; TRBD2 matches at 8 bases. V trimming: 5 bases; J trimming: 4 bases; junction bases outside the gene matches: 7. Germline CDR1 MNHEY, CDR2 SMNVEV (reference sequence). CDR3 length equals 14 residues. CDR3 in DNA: TGTGCCAGCAGTCCGGGGTTAGCGGGGTACGAGCAGTACTTC. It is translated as CASSPGLAGYEQYF.

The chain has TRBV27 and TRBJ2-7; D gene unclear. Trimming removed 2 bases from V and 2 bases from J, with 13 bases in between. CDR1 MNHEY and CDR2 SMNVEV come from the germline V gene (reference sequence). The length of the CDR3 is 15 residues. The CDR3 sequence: CASSLVSITPYEQYF. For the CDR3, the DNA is TGTGCCAGCAGTTTAGTGTCCATCACACCCTACGAGCAGTACTTC.

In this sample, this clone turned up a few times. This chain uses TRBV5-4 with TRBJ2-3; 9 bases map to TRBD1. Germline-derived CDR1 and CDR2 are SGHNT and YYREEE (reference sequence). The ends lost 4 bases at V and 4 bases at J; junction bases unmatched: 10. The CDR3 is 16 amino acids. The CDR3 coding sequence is TGTGCCAGCAGCGCACGGACGGGACAGGGCGCAGATACGCAGTATTTT. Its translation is CASSARTGQGADTQYF.

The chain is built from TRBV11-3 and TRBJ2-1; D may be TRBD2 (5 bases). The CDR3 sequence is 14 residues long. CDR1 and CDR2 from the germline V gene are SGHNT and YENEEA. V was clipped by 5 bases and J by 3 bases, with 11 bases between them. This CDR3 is CASSPTGGYNEQFF. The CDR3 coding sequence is TGTGCCAGCAGCCCCACTGGAGGCTACAATGAGCAGTTCTTC.

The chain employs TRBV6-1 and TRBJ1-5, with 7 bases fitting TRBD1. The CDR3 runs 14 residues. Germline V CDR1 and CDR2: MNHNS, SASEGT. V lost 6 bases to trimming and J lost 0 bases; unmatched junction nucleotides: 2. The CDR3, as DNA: TGTGCCAGCAGGGACAGGACTAGCAATCAGCCCCAGCATTTT. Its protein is CASRDRTSNQPQHF.

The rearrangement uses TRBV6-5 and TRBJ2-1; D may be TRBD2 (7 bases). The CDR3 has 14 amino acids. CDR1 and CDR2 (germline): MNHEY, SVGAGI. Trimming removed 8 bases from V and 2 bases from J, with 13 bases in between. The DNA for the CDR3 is TGTGCCAGCTGCGAGGGGGGGCCCTACAATGAGCAGTTCTTC. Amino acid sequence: CASCEGGPYNEQFF.

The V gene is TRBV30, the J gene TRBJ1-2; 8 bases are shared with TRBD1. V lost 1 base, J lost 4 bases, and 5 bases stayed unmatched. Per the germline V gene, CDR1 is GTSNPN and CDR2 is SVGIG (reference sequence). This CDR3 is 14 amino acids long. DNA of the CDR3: TGTGCCTGGAGTGACGGACAGGGAATCTATGGCTACACCTTC. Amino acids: CAWSDGQGIYGYTF.

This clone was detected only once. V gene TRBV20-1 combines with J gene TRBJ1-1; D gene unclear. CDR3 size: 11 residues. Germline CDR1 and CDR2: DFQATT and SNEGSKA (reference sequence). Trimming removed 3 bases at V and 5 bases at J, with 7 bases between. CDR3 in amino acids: CSASTLTEAFF. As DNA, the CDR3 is TGCAGTGCTAGTACTTTAACTGAAGCTTTCTTT.

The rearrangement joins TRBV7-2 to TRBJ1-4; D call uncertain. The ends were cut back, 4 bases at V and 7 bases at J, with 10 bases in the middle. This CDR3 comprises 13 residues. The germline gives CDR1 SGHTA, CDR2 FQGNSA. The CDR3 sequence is CASSSEYAEKLFF. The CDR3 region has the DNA TGTGCCAGCAGCTCGGAGTATGCTGAAAAACTGTTTTTT.

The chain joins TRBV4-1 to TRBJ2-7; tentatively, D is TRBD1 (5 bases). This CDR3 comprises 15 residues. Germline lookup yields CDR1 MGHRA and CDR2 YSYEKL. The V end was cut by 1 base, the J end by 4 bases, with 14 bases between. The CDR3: CASSQGLGASYEQYF. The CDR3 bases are TGCGCCAGCAGCCAAGGTCTAGGGGCATCATACGAGCAGTACTTC.